The sequence of this T cell receptor (beta chain) was determined in a study of spatial heterogeneity in lung cancer. About the study: Across the raw uncorrected reads, a unique TCR and UMI combination was observed, on average, more than ten times. Study-wide results and limits: Ubiquitous, expanded tumor-derived TCRs were more frequently observed in blood at resection than at follow-up.

This clonotype came up many times. Its antigen is still unknown. Every cDNA TCR molecule received its own unique molecular identifier. TCRdb re-derived calls from the 5' RACE reads in MiXCR, one entry per CDR3 protein. The sample records more than 80,000 distinct CDR3 sequences, approximately 12% being singletons. The germline V gene encodes CDR1 MDHEN and CDR2 SYDVKM. V was trimmed by 6 bases and J by 0 bases, leaving 8 bases between them. CDR3 length equals 13 residues. Documented time point: sample taken at primary tumor resection. Whole RNA was taken from tumor, nontumor lung or frozen PBMC; it was then sequenced unsorted.

This TCR was recovered from a male donor with early-stage non-small cell lung cancer. This material consisted of PBMCs, taken at surgery. V and J are TRBV28 and TRBJ1-2, with D unclear. CDR3 protein: CASRYLPNYGYTF. The DNA for the CDR3 is TGTGCCAGCAGGTACCTTCCTAACTATGGCTACACCTTC.